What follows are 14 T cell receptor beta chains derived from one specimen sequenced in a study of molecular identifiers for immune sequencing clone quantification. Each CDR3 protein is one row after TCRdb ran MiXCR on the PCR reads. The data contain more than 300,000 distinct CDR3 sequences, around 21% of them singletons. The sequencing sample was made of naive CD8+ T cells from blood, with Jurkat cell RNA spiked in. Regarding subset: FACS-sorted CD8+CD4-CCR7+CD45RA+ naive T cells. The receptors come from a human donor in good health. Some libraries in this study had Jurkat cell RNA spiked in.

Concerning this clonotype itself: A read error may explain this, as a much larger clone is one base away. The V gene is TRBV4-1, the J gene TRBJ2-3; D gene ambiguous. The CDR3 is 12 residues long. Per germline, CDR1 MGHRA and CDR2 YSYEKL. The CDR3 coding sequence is TGCGCCAGCGGCCAACCCGCGGATACGCAGTATTTT. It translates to CASGQPADTQYF.

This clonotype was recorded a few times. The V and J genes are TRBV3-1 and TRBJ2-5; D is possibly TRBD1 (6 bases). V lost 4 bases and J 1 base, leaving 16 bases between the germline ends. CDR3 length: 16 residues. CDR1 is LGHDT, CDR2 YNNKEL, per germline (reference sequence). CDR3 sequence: CASSLSYTGLQETQYF. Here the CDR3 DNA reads TGTGCCAGCAGCCTAAGCTACACAGGGCTCCAAGAGACCCAGTACTTC.

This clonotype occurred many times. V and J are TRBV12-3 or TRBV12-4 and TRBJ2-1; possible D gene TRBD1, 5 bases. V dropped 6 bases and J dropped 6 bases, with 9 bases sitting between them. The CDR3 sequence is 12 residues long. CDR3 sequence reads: CASSPGFNEQFF. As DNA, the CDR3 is TGTGCCAGCAGCCCAGGGTTCAATGAGCAGTTCTTC.

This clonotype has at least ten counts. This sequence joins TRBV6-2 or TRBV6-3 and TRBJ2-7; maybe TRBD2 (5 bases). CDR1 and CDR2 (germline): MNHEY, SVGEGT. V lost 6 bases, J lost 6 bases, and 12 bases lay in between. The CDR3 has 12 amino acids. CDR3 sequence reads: CASRPPGVEQYF. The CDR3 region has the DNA TGTGCCAGCAGGCCCCCCGGGGTCGAGCAGTACTTC.

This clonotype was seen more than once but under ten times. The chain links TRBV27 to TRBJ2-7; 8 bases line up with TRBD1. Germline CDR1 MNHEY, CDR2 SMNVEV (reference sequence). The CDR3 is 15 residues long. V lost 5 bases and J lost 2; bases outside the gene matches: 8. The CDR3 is CASSHTGGLAYEQYF. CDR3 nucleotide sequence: TGTGCCAGCAGTCATACAGGGGGACTCGCCTACGAGCAGTACTTC.

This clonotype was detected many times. The CDR3 sequence is CSAQDYNQPQHF. Written as DNA, the CDR3 is TGCAGTGCTCAAGATTACAATCAGCCCCAGCATTTT. V is TRBV20-1 and J is TRBJ1-5; unclear D gene. In germline, CDR1 is DFQATT, CDR2 SNEGSKA (reference sequence). This CDR3 comprises 12 residues. Trimming removed 5 bases from V and 3 bases from J, with 8 bases in between.

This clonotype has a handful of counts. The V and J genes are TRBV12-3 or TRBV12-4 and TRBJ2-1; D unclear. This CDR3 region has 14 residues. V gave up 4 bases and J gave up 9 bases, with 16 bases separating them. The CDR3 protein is CASSYDTKVGEQFF. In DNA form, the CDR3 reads TGTGCCAGCAGTTACGACACCAAGGTCGGTGAGCAGTTCTTC.

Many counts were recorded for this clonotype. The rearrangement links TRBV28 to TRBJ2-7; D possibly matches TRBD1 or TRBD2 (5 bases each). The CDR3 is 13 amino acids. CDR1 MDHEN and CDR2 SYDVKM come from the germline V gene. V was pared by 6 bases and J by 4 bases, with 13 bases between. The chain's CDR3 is CASSQLGVYEQYF. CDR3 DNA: TGTGCCAGCAGCCAGCTGGGGGTGTACGAGCAGTACTTC.

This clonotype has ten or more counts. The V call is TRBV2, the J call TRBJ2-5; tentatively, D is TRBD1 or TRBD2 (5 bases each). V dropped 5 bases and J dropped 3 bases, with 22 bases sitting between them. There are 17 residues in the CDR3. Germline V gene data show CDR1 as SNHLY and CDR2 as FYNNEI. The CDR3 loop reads CASSTPRDGQSEETQYF. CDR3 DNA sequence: TGTGCCAGCAGTACCCCCCGGGACGGGCAATCGGAAGAGACCCAGTACTTC.

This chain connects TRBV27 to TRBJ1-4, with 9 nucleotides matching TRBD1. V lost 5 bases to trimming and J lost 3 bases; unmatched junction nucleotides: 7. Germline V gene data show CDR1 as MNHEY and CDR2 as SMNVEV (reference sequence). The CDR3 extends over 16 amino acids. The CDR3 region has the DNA TGTGCCAGCAGTCCGGGGACAGGGAGCCCTAATGAAAAACTGTTTTTT. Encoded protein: CASSPGTGSPNEKLFF.

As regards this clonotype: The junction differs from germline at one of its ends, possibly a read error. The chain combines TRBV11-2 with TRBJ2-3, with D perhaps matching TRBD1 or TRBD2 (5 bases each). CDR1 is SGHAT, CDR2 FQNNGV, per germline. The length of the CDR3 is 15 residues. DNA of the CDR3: TGTGCCAGCAGCACCCAGGGACCTTACACAGATACGCGGTATTTT. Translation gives CASSTQGPYTDTRYF.

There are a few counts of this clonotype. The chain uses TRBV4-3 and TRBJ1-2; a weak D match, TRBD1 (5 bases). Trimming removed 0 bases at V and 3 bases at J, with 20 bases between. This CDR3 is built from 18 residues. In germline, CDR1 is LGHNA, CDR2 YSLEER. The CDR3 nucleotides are TGCGCCAGCAGCCAAGATTTGGCAGGGACCGGGGGGTACTATGGCTACACCTTC. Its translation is CASSQDLAGTGGYYGYTF.

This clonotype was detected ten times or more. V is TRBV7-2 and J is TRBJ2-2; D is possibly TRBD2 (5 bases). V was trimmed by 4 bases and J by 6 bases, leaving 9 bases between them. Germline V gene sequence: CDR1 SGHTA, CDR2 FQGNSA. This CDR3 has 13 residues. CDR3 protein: CASSSLGAGELFF. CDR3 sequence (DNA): TGTGCCAGCAGCTCTCTCGGGGCCGGGGAGCTGTTTTTT.

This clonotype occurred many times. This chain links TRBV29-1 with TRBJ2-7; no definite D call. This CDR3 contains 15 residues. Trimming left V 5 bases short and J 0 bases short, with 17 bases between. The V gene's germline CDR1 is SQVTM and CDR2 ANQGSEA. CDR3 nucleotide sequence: TGCAGCGTTCAAGCAAAGGACCGGGCCTCCTACGAGCAGTACTTC. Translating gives CSVQAKDRASYEQYF.